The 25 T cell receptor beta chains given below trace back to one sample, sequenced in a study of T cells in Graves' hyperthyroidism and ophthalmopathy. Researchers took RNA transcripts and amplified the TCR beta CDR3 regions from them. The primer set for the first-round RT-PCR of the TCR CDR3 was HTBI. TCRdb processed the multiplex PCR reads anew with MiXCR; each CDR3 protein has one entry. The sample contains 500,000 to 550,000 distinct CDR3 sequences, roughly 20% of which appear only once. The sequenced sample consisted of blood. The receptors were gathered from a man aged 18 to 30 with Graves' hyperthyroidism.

The CDR3 spells CASGTRGNGYTF. CDR3 bases: TGTGCCAGCGGGACACGGGGAAATGGCTACACCTTC. The V and J genes are TRBV6-1 and TRBJ1-2; maybe TRBD1 (6 bases). This CDR3 is built from 12 residues. In germline, CDR1 is MNHNS, CDR2 SASEGT. The ends were cut back, 8 bases at V and 6 bases at J, with 13 bases in the middle.

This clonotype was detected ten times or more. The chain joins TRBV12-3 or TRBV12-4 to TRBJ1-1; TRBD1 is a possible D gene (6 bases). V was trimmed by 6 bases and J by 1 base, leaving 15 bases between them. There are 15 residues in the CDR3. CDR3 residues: CASSLPGHWNTEAFF. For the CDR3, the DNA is TGTGCCAGCAGCCTCCCGGGACACTGGAACACTGAAGCTTTCTTT.

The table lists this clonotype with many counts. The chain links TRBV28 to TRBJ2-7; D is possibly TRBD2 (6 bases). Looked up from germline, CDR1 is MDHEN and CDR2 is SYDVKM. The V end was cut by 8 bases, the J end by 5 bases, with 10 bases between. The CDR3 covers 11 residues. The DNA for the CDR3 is TGTGCCAGCCGGGACTTGGACGAGCAGTACTTC. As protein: CASRDLDEQYF.

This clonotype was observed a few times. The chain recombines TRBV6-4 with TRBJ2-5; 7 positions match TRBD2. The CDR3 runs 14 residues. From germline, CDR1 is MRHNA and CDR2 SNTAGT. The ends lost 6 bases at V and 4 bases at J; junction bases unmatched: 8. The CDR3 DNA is TGTGCCAGCAGCCCTGGGAGGGGCCTAGAGACCCAGTACTTC. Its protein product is CASSPGRGLETQYF.

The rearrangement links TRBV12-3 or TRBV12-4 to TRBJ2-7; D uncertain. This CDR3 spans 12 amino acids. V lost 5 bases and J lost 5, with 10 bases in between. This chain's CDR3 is CASSLVIDEQYF. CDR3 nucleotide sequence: TGTGCCAGCAGTCTAGTTATCGACGAGCAGTACTTC.

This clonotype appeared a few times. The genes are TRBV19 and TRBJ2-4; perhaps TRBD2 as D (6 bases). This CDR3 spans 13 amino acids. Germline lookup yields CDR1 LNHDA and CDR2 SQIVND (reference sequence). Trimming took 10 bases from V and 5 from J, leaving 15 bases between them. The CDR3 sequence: CAISSREENIQYF. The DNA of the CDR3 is TGTGCCATCTCAAGCAGGGAGGAAAACATTCAGTACTTC. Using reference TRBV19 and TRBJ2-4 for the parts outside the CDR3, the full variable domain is DGGITQSPKYLFRKEGQNVTLSCEQNLNHDAMYWYRQDPGQGLRLIYYSQIVNDFQKGDIAEGYSVSREKKESFPLTVTSAQKNPTAFYLCAISSREENIQYFGAGTRLSVL.

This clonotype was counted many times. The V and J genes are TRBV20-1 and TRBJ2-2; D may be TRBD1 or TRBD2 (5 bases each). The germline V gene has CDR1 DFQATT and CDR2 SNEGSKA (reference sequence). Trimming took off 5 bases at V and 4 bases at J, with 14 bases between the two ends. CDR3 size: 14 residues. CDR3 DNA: TGCAGTGCTCCCTCGAGGGACGGCACCGGGGAGCTGTTTTTT. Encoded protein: CSAPSRDGTGELFF.

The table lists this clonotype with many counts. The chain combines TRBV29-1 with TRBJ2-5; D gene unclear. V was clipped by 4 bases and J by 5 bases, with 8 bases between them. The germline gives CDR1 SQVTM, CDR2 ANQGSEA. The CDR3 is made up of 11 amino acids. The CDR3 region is CSVVVSETQYF. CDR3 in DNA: TGCAGCGTTGTTGTGTCCGAGACCCAGTACTTC.

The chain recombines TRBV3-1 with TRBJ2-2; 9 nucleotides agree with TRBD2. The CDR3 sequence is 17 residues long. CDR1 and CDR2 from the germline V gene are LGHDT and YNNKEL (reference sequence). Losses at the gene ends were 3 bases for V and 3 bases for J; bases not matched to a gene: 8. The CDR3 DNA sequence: TGTGCCAGCAGCCACATTAGCGGGAGAGGAGACACCGGGGAGCTGTTTTTT. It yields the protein CASSHISGRGDTGELFF.

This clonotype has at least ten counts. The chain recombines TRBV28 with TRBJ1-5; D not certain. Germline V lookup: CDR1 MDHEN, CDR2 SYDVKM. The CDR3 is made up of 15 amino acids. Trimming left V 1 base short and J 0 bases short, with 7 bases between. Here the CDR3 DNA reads TGTGCCAGCAGTTTATTATCCAATAGCAATCAGCCCCAGCATTTT. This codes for CASSLLSNSNQPQHF.

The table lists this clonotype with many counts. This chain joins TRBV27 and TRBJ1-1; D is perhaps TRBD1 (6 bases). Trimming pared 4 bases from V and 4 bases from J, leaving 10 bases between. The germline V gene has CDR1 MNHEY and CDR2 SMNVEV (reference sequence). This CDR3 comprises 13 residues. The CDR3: CASSSQGSTEAFF. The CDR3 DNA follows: TGTGCCAGCAGTTCACAGGGATCCACTGAAGCTTTCTTT.

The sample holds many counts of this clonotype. CDR3 bases: TGTGCCAGCAGTCCTAGGGACGGCTACTATGGCTACACCTTC. Protein: CASSPRDGYYGYTF. The chain recombines TRBV28 with TRBJ1-2; a weak D match, TRBD1 (5 bases). Germline values: CDR1 MDHEN, CDR2 SYDVKM. The CDR3 spans 14 residues. The V end was cut by 5 bases, the J end by 3 bases, with 13 bases between.

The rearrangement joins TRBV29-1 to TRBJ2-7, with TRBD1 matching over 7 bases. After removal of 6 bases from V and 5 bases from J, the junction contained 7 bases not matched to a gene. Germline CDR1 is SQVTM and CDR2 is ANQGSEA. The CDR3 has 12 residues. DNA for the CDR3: TGCAGCGTCGCCACAACAGGGGACGAGCAGTACTTC. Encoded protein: CSVATTGDEQYF.

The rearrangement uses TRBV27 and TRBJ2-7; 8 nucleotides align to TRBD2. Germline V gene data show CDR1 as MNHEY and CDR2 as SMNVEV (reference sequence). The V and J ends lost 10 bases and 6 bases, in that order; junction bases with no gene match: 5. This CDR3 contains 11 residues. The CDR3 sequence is CATAGGTEQYF. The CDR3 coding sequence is TGTGCCACGGCGGGGGGCACCGAGCAGTACTTC.

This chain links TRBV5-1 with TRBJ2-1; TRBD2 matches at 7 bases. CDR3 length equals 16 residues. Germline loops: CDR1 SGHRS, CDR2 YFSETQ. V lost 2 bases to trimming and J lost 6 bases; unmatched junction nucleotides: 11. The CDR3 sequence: CASSFQSGALGNEQFF. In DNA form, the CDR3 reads TGCGCCAGCAGCTTCCAGAGCGGGGCCCTAGGCAATGAGCAGTTCTTC.

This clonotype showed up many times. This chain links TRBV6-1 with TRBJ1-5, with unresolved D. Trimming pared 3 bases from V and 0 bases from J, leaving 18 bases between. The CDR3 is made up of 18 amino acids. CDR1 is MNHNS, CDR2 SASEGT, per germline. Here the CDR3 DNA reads TGTGCCAGCAGTGATGGGATAGCAGCTACCCTTAGCAATCAGCCCCAGCATTTT. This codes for CASSDGIAATLSNQPQHF.

The CDR3 reads CASSSGTSGRSYEQYF. CDR3 DNA sequence: TGCGCCAGCAGCTCAGGGACTAGCGGGAGGTCCTACGAGCAGTACTTC. V is TRBV5-1 and J is TRBJ2-7; 15 bases map to TRBD2. Unmatched junction bases numbered 2, after V lost 3 bases and J lost 1 base. Germline CDR1 and CDR2: SGHRS and YFSETQ. The CDR3 extends over 16 amino acids. Complete variable domain (other parts from reference TRBV5-1 and TRBJ2-7): KAGVTQTPRYLIKTRGQQVTLSCSPISGHRSVSWYQQTPGQGLQFLFEYFSETQRNKGNFPGRFSGRQFSNSRSEMNVSTLELGDSALYLCASSSGTSGRSYEQYFGPGTRLTVT.

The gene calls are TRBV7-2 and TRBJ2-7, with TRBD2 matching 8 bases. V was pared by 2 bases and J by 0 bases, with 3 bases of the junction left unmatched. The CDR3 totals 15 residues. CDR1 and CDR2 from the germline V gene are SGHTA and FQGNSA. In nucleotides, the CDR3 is TGTGCCAGCAGCTTATTGCTAGCGGGCTCCTACGAGCAGTACTTC. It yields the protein CASSLLLAGSYEQYF. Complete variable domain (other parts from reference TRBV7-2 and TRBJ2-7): GAGVSQSPSNKVTEKGKDVELRCDPISGHTALYWYRQSLGQGLEFLIYFQGNSAPDKSGLPSDRFSAERTGGSVSTLTIQRTQQEDSAVYLCASSLLLAGSYEQYFGPGTRLTVT.

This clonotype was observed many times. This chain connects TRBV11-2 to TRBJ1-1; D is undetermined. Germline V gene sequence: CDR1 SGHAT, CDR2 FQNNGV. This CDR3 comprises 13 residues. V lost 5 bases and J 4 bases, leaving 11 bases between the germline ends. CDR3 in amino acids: CASSQIGGTEAFF. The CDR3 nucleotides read TGTGCCAGCAGCCAGATAGGCGGCACTGAAGCTTTCTTT. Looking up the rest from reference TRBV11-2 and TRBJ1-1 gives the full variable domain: EAGVAQSPRYKIIEKRQSVAFWCNPISGHATLYWYQQILGQGPKLLIQFQNNGVVDDSQLPKDRFSAERLKGVDSTLKIQPAKLEDSAVYLCASSQIGGTEAFFGQGTRLTVV.

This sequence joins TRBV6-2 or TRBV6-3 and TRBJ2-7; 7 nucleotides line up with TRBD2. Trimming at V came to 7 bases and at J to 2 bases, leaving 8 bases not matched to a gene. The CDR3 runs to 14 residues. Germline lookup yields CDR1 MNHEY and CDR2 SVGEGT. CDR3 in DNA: TGTGCCAGCATCGCCAGCGGGGCCCCCTACGAGCAGTACTTC. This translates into CASIASGAPYEQYF.

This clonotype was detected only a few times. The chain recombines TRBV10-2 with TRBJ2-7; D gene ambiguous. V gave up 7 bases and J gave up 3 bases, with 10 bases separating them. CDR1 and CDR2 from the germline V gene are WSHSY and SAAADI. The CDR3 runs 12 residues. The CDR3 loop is CASKRDYYEQYF. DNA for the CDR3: TGCGCCAGCAAAAGGGATTACTACGAGCAGTACTTC.

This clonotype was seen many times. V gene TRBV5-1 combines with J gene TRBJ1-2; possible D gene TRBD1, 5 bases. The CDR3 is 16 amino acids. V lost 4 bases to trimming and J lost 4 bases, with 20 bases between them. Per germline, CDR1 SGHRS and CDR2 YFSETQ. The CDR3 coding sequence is TGCGCCAGCAGCCCGAGGGTTGGGGGGGAAAGCTATGGCTACACCTTC. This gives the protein CASSPRVGGESYGYTF.

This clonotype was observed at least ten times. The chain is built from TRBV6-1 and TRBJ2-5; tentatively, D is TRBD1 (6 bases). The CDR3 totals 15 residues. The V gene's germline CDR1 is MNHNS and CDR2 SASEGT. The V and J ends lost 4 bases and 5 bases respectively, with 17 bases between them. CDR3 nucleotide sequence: TGTGCCAGCAGTGTCCCCCAGGGGTTGGGGGAGACCCAGTACTTC. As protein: CASSVPQGLGETQYF.

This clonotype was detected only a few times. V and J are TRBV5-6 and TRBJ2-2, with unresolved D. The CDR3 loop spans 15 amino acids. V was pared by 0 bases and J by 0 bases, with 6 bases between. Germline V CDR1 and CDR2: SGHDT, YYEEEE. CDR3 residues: CASSLGGTNTGELFF. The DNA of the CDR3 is TGTGCCAGCAGCTTGGGAGGTACGAACACCGGGGAGCTGTTTTTT.

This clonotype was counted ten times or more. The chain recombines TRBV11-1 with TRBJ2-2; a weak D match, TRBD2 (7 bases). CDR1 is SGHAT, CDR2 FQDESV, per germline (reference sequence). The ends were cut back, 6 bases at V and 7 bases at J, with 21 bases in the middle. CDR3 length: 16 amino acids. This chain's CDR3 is CASRDGGGGLIGELFF. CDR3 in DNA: TGTGCCAGCAGGGACGGCGGCGGGGGCCTTATCGGGGAGCTGTTTTTT.